This T cell receptor (beta chain) was sequenced for a study of breast tumors, draining lymph nodes, adjacent tissues. Study-level points and caveats: The lymph node origin of tumor T cells was framed as consistent with a hypothesis, not demonstrated. Findings are consistent with lymph node origin and intratumoral expansion of most tumor T cells.

Turning to this clonotype: Its matching antigen is unknown.

TCRdb re-called the multiplex PCR reads with MiXCR, one entry per CDR3 protein. The sample gives some 15,000 distinct CDR3 sequences, 55% to 75% of which show up once; about two fifths is in the top ten. This CDR3 comprises 13 residues. Deletions cut 4 bases from V and 7 bases from J, with 11 bases between. Germline loops: CDR1 SGDLS, CDR2 YYNGEE. The sample taken for sequencing was tumor-adjacent breast tissue. The receptor comes from a female donor with breast cancer. Some clones in this sample may be carry-over from other donors' samples. The chain carries TRBV9 and TRBJ2-2; D is ambiguous. Here the CDR3 DNA reads TGTGCCAGCAGCACTATCTTGGGCGGGGAGCTGTTTTTT. The encoded protein is CASSTILGGELFF.